One sample yielded the 17 T cell receptor beta chains listed below, sequenced in a study of T cells in Graves' hyperthyroidism and ophthalmopathy. Amplified regions were TCR beta CDR3 sequences from RNA transcripts. The HTBI primer set drove a first-round RT-PCR of the TCR CDR3. In TCRdb, the multiplex PCR reads were re-called with MiXCR into one record per CDR3 protein. The sample gives about 590,000 distinct CDR3 sequences, approximately 14% of which show up once; about 7% is in the top ten. The sample consisted of blood. The source is a woman younger than 45 with Graves' hyperthyroidism.

Ten or more counts support this clonotype. This chain uses TRBV20-1 with TRBJ2-3; D is ambiguous. The CDR3 consists of 13 residues. V shed 6 bases and J shed 1 base, with 11 bases lying between them. The germline V gene has CDR1 DFQATT and CDR2 SNEGSKA (reference sequence). CDR3 sequence reads: CSAFLRGTDTQYF. Written as DNA, the CDR3 is TGCAGTGCCTTCCTTAGGGGCACAGATACGCAGTATTTT.

This clonotype was found many times. The V gene is TRBV30, the J gene TRBJ2-3; the D is unclear. Trimming left V 1 base short and J 0 bases short, with 2 bases between. The V gene's germline CDR1 is GTSNPN and CDR2 SVGIG (reference sequence). The length of the CDR3 is 12 residues. In DNA, the CDR3 is TGTGCCTGGAGTGGGAGCACAGATACGCAGTATTTT. It is translated as CAWSGSTDTQYF. The complete variable domain, with remaining parts taken from reference TRBV30 and TRBJ2-3, reads SQTIHQWPATLVQPVGSPLSLECTVEGTSNPNLYWYRQAAGRGLQLLFYSVGIGQISSEVPQNLSASRPQDRQFILSSKKLLLSDSGFYLCAWSGSTDTQYFGPGTRLTVL.

The table lists this clonotype with many counts. The chain links TRBV5-1 to TRBJ1-1, with no clear D. From germline, CDR1 is SGHRS and CDR2 YFSETQ. The CDR3 contains 14 residues. V was clipped by 2 bases and J by 2 bases, with 10 bases between them. Written as DNA, the CDR3 is TGCGCCAGCAGCTTACTATCGGCAAACACTGAAGCTTTCTTT. Amino acids: CASSLLSANTEAFF.

This clonotype was seen ten or more times. This chain links TRBV11-3 with TRBJ2-1; D is unclear. Trimming took off 5 bases at V and 10 bases at J, with 15 bases between the two ends. The CDR3 is 13 amino acids. Germline V gene data show CDR1 as SGHNT and CDR2 as YENEEA. Here the CDR3 reads CASSTSPGGEQFF. The CDR3 DNA reads as TGTGCCAGCAGCACATCCCCGGGTGGAGAGCAGTTCTTC.

This clonotype was seen only a few times. J is TRBJ2-3 and V is TRBV2; perhaps TRBD1 as D (7 bases). The CDR3 runs to 14 residues. Germline CDR1 and CDR2: SNHLY and FYNNEI. Trimming removed 4 bases at V and 3 bases at J, with 11 bases between. Here the CDR3 reads CASSAGGMTDTQYF. In DNA form, the CDR3 reads TGTGCCAGCAGTGCAGGGGGGATGACAGATACGCAGTATTTT.

About this clonotype itself: This could be a read error, since a much larger clone is one nucleotide away. The DNA is omitted, as the CDR3 cannot be located on it reliably, and the CDR3 follows TCRdb's listing. J is TRBJ2-2 and V is TRBV24-1; TRBD1, the table's D call, was not compared with the DNA. Germline CDR1 is KGHDR and CDR2 is SFDVKD. The CDR3 spans 15 amino acids, including both terminal residues. The CDR3 sequence is CATSDFGLGAGELSF.

This clonotype was seen more than once but under ten times. The chain has TRBV15 and TRBJ1-1; D perhaps matches TRBD1 (5 bases). Germline values: CDR1 LNHNV, CDR2 YYDKDF (reference sequence). Trimming cost V 0 bases and J 1 base, with 12 bases left between them. The CDR3 loop spans 16 amino acids. Here the CDR3 reads CATSRDGGFRNTEAFF. The CDR3 DNA sequence: TGTGCCACCAGCAGAGACGGGGGGTTTAGGAACACTGAAGCTTTCTTT.

DNA of the CDR3: TGCAGTGCTGGACGTTCGCGGTCGGGCAATCAGCCCCAGCATTTT. This codes for CSAGRSRSGNQPQHF. The V gene is TRBV20-1, the J gene TRBJ1-5; D gene uncertain. V dropped 5 bases and J dropped 2 bases, with 16 bases sitting between them. Germline V gene lookup returns CDR1 DFQATT and CDR2 SNEGSKA (reference sequence). This CDR3 has 15 residues.

This clonotype appeared many times. V usage is TRBV13 and J usage is TRBJ2-1; 9 bases map to TRBD2. The V gene end was trimmed by 6 bases and the J gene end by 4 bases; junction bases not matched to a gene: 7. This CDR3 spans 15 amino acids. Per the germline V gene, CDR1 is PRHDT and CDR2 is FYEKMQ (reference sequence). This CDR3 is CASRPGTSRYNEQFF. DNA of the CDR3: TGTGCCAGCAGGCCCGGGACTAGCCGATACAATGAGCAGTTCTTC. Full variable domain (rest looked up from reference TRBV13 and TRBJ2-1): AAGVIQSPRHLIKEKRETATLKCYPIPRHDTVYWYQQGPGQDPQFLISFYEKMQSDKGSIPDRFSAQQFSDYHSELNMSSLELGDSALYFCASRPGTSRYNEQFFGPGTRLTVL.

This clonotype was detected ten times or more. This chain joins TRBV12-3 or TRBV12-4 and TRBJ1-2; no reliable D call. This CDR3 comprises 13 residues. Trimming stripped 1 base from V and 8 bases from J, with 11 bases between. CDR3 in amino acids: CASSLGSEAGYTF. CDR3 in DNA: TGTGCCAGCAGTTTAGGCAGTGAAGCGGGCTACACCTTC.

The table lists this clonotype with many counts. The J gene is TRBJ2-3, the V gene TRBV5-1, with 11 bases that match TRBD1. Germline CDR1 is SGHRS and CDR2 is YFSETQ. V shed 9 bases and J 0 bases; nucleotides not matched to a gene: 6. The CDR3 is 15 amino acids. The CDR3 region has the DNA TGCGCCACCACCGGACAGGGGGCGAGCACAGATACGCAGTATTTT. Protein: CATTGQGASTDTQYF.

This clonotype was detected only a few times. This chain connects TRBV6-1 to TRBJ1-5; a weak D match, TRBD1 (6 bases). Germline assignment: CDR1 MNHNS and CDR2 SASEGT. V was clipped by 8 bases and J by 6 bases, with 23 bases between them. The CDR3 covers 16 residues. CDR3 sequence reads: CASSRTGASVGQPQHF. The CDR3 DNA is TGTGCCAGCTCCCGAACGGGGGCGTCGGTAGGTCAGCCCCAGCATTTT.

CDR3 amino acids: CSARRGQSGANVLTF. DNA of the CDR3: TGCAGTGCTAGAAGGGGACAGTCTGGGGCCAACGTCCTGACTTTC. The chain has TRBV20-1 and TRBJ2-6; 7 bases match TRBD1. Trimming cost V 2 bases and J 1 base; bases outside gene matches: 2. CDR3 length: 15 residues. Germline CDR1 DFQATT, CDR2 SNEGSKA (reference sequence).

This clonotype was counted between two and nine times. This CDR3 is CASSFSGGGNTGELFF. CDR3 nucleotide sequence: TGCGCCAGCAGCTTTTCTGGCGGGGGGAACACCGGGGAGCTGTTTTTT. The chain carries TRBV5-1 and TRBJ2-2; 7 positions match TRBD2. Germline CDR1 is SGHRS and CDR2 is YFSETQ. Trimming removed 2 bases from V and 1 base from J; junction bases left unmatched: 5. The CDR3 covers 16 residues.

The rearrangement joins TRBV13 to TRBJ2-3; TRBD2 is a possible D gene (5 bases). V gave up 2 bases and J gave up 0 bases, with 12 bases separating them. CDR3 length equals 16 residues. The germline V gene encodes CDR1 PRHDT and CDR2 FYEKMQ (reference sequence). The CDR3 is CASSLLASSSTDTQYF. Here the CDR3 DNA reads TGTGCCAGCAGCTTATTAGCTAGCTCTAGCACAGATACGCAGTATTTT.

The chain links TRBV20-1 to TRBJ2-7; D is perhaps TRBD1 or TRBD2 (6 bases each). The CDR3 runs to 15 residues. The V and J ends lost 1 base and 4 bases respectively, with 17 bases between them. Germline loops: CDR1 DFQATT, CDR2 SNEGSKA (reference sequence). The CDR3 loop reads CSARGGLAPIYEQYF. Written as DNA, the CDR3 is TGCAGTGCTAGAGGGGGGCTAGCGCCAATATACGAGCAGTACTTC.

Note on this clonotype: A much more abundant neighbour one base away suggests this may be a read error. The rearrangement links TRBV20-1 to TRBJ2-5, with 8 bases that match TRBD2. Germline CDR1 reads DFQATT; CDR2 reads SNEGSKA (reference sequence). The CDR3 is 20 residues long. The DNA of the CDR3 is TGCAGTGCTAGACCTCGACGTCTCCCAGCGGGAGCAGTGGTCCAAGGGACCCAGTACTTC. This codes for CSARPRRLPAGAVVQGTQYF.